These T cell receptor beta chains were read from a single sample in a study of T cells in Graves' hyperthyroidism and ophthalmopathy. TCRdb reprocessed the multiplex PCR reads with MiXCR, giving one entry per CDR3 protein. The sample includes under 350,000 distinct CDR3 sequences, about 21% seen only once; the top ten take 50%. The sample taken for sequencing was blood. These receptors came from a woman aged 45-59 years with Graves' hyperthyroidism. The CDR3 runs from the conserved cysteine through the conserved F or W. D genes are given only for firm matches. Expanded clones get a size class; other rows say once, few or many, or leave the size out.

D gene,clone size,V gene,J gene,CDR3 DNA,CDR3 protein
.,many,TRBV28,TRBJ1-1,TGTGCCAGCAGTTTATTATTAGGGGGTCCGGGGGCTGGCACTGAAGCTTTCTTT,CASSLLLGGPGAGTEAFF
.,many,TRBV12-3/TRBV12-4,TRBJ2-3,TGTGCCAGCAGTTTAGCGAGGGATCCCGCGTATTTT,CASSLARDPAYF
.,many,TRBV6-1,TRBJ1-1,TGTGCCAGCAGTTCCCTCGGGGGCACTGAAGCTTTCTTT,CASSSLGGTEAFF
.,many,TRBV5-1,TRBJ1-3,TGCGCCAGCAGCCTCGAAGGGTACTCTGGAAACACCATATATTTT,CASSLEGYSGNTIYF
TRBD2,.,TRBV19,TRBJ2-1,TGTGCCAGTAGTATCCAGCGGGGGGACAATGAGCAGTTCTTC,CASSIQRGDNEQFF
TRBD1,few,TRBV9,TRBJ1-1,TGTGCCAGCAGCGTAGTGGGACAGGGGGCGGCCACTGAAGCTTTCTTT,CASSVVGQGAATEAFF
.,few,TRBV28,TRBJ1-3,TGTGCCAGCAGTTTAGGAAGAAGGAAAGGCCCTGGAAACACCATATATTTT,CASSLGRRKGPGNTIYF
.,many,TRBV11-2,TRBJ2-7,TGTGCCAGCAGCAGGGACAACCTCTACTCCTACGAGCAGTACTTC,CASSRDNLYSYEQYF
.,few,TRBV20-1,TRBJ2-1,TGCAGTTATCTCAATACGGGGCAGTGGTACAATGAGCAGTTCTTC,CSYLNTGQWYNEQFF
.,.,TRBV2,TRBJ1-6,TGTGCCAGCAGCCTAGGCTGGGAAAATTCACCCCTCCACTTT,CASSLGWENSPLHF
TRBD1,many,TRBV27,TRBJ2-3,TGTGCCAGCAGACGGACAGGGAGCACAGATACGCAGTATTTT,CASRRTGSTDTQYF
.,many,TRBV5-1,TRBJ1-1,TGCGCCAGCAGCTTGGGTGGAGGAACTAACACTGAAGCTTTCTTT,CASSLGGGTNTEAFF
TRBD1,few,TRBV20-1,TRBJ2-4,TGCAGTGCTAGAGGGACAGGGGGCTCGGGAAACATTCAGTACTTC,CSARGTGGSGNIQYF
.,.,TRBV5-1,TRBJ2-3,TGCGCCAGCAGCTACCGGGACTCAGGAGATACGCAGTATTTT,CASSYRDSGDTQYF
TRBD1,many,TRBV12-3/TRBV12-4,TRBJ2-7,TGTGCCAGCACCGTACAGGGGTACGAGCAGTACTTC,CASTVQGYEQYF
.,many,TRBV10-3,TRBJ2-1,TGTGCCATCAGTGAGTCCGCCCCGGGTGAGCAGTTCTTC,CAISESAPGEQFF
.,many,TRBV28,TRBJ1-2,TGTGCCAGCAATTTAAGAGGTATTGGGAACTATGGCTACACCTTC,CASNLRGIGNYGYTF
.,many,TRBV7-9,TRBJ2-7,TGTGCCAGCAGCCACCCCAACCGGGCCGAGCAGTACTTC,CASSHPNRAEQYF
.,many,TRBV11-2,TRBJ2-2,TGTGCCAGCAGCCTCCTCAGGGGAAGTGGCACCGGGGAGCTGTTTTTT,CASSLLRGSGTGELFF
TRBD1,.,TRBV7-9,TRBJ1-5,TGTGCCAGCAGCTTATACGGACAGGGGGATCAGCCCCAGCATTTT,CASSLYGQGDQPQHF
.,many,TRBV2,TRBJ1-1,TGTGCCGGACGTTACAGGGAAAAGGCTGAAGCTTTCTTT,CAGRYREKAEAFF
.,.,TRBV24-1,TRBJ1-5,TGTGCCACCAGTGAAGGGCAGGTCAATCAGCCCCAGCATTTT,CATSEGQVNQPQHF
TRBD1,few,TRBV18,TRBJ2-7,TGTGCCAGCTCACCACTATCAGGGGGCTCCTACGAGCAGTACTTC,CASSPLSGGSYEQYF
TRBD2,many,TRBV6-2/TRBV6-3,TRBJ2-1,TGTGCCAGCAGTTTAGCGGGATCACCCTACAATGAGCAGTTCTTC,CASSLAGSPYNEQFF
.,few,TRBV9,TRBJ2-2,TGTGCCAGCAGCGTAACGGGGACGAACACCGGGGAGCTGTTTTTT,CASSVTGTNTGELFF
TRBD2,.,TRBV2,TRBJ2-2,TGTGCCAGCAGTCGGGGGGGCGGGGGGTACACCGGGGAGCTGTTTTTT,CASSRGGGGYTGELFF
.,many,TRBV3-1,TRBJ2-7,TGTGCCAGCAGCCAAGGGGATGGACCAAGCGGTGGGCAGTACTTC,CASSQGDGPSGGQYF
.,many,TRBV18,TRBJ2-3,TGTGCCAGCTCACCCTGGCCCGGCGGAGCTCAAACAGATACGCAGTATTTT,CASSPWPGGAQTDTQYF
.,few,TRBV11-2,TRBJ2-7,TGTGCCAGCACCAATACTCAGGAGCAGTACTTC,CASTNTQEQYF
TRBD2,few,TRBV5-1,TRBJ2-5,TGCGCCAGCAGCTTGAGCGGGATACGAGAGACCCAGTACTTC,CASSLSGIRETQYF
TRBD1,many,TRBV5-5,TRBJ1-5,TGTGCCAGCAGTCGGACAGGGCTGGATAGTCAGCCCCAGCATTTT,CASSRTGLDSQPQHF
.,.,TRBV27,TRBJ2-6,TGTGCCAGCAGTCCCCATACTGGGGCCAACGTCCTGACTTTC,CASSPHTGANVLTF
TRBD1,many,TRBV27,TRBJ1-6,TGTGCCAGCAGTTTATCGGACAGGGGGCGCGGGAGCTCCTATAATTCACCCCTCCACTTT,CASSLSDRGRGSSYNSPLHF
.,.,TRBV27,TRBJ1-2,TGTGCCAGCAGTTTAGGGGCGTCAAATGGCTACACCTTC,CASSLGASNGYTF
.,few,TRBV20-1,TRBJ1-2,TGCAGTGCTCCAGAGGGACGGACCTATGGCTACACCTTC,CSAPEGRTYGYTF
.,many,TRBV5-1,TRBJ1-5,TGCGCCAGCAGCTTGGATAGGACTCGGGTTTTGGACAATCAGCCCCAGCATTTT,CASSLDRTRVLDNQPQHF
.,many,TRBV5-1,TRBJ1-1,TGCGCCAGCAGCTTGGCACCGGGCGCCTATGAAGCTTTCTTT,CASSLAPGAYEAFF
TRBD2,few,TRBV19,TRBJ2-3,TGTGCCAGTAGTATTCAGCGGGAGTTAAATACGCAGTATTTT,CASSIQRELNTQYF
.,many,TRBV25-1,TRBJ1-1,TGTGCCAGCAGTAGCAGGGTGTCGGGCACTGAAGCTTTCTTT,CASSSRVSGTEAFF
.,many,TRBV28,TRBJ1-1,TGTGCCAGCAGCTGGGGGTCGAACACTGAAGCTTTCTTT,CASSWGSNTEAFF
.,.,TRBV4-1,TRBJ1-1,TGCGCCAGCAGCCGAGGACACTCGAACACTGAAGCTTTCTTT,CASSRGHSNTEAFF
.,many,TRBV29-1,TRBJ1-2,TGCAGCGTTGTCAGGGGCGATGGCTACACCTTC,CSVVRGDGYTF
TRBD1,many,TRBV5-1,TRBJ1-1,TGCGCCAGCAGCACCCAACCGGGACAGGGTGGTCGTGAAGCTTTCTTT,CASSTQPGQGGREAFF
TRBD1,.,TRBV5-1,TRBJ1-2,TGCGCCAGCAGCCCCGGACAGGGGTGGTATTGGGACTACACCTTC,CASSPGQGWYWDYTF
TRBD1,many,TRBV6-5,TRBJ2-1,TGTGCCAGCAGTTACTCCGGGACAGGGGTCATGAATGAGCAGTTCTTC,CASSYSGTGVMNEQFF
TRBD2,.,TRBV5-8,TRBJ2-3,TGTGCCAGCAGCTTCAGCGGGAGGCGTGATACGCAGTATTTT,CASSFSGRRDTQYF
.,.,TRBV27,TRBJ1-2,TGTGCCAGCAGTTTATCGGTCGGGAACTATGGCTACACCTTC,CASSLSVGNYGYTF
.,many,TRBV18,TRBJ1-5,TGTGCCAGCTCACCGGTGGCGGATCAGCCCCAGCATTTT,CASSPVADQPQHF
.,many,TRBV19,TRBJ2-3,TGTGCCAGTAGTATGTCCCACAGCAGCACAGATACGCAGTATTTT,CASSMSHSSTDTQYF